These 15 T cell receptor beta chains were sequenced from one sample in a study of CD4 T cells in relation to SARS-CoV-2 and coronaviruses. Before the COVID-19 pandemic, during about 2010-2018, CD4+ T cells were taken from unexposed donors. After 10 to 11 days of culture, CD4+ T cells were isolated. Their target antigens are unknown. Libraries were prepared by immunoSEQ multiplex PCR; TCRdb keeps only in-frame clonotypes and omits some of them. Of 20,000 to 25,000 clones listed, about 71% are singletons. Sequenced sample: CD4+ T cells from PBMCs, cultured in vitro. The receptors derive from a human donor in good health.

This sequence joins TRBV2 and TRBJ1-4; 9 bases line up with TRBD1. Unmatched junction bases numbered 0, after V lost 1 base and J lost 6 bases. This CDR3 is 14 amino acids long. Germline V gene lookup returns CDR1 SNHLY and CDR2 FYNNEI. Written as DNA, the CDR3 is TGTGCCAGCAGTGAAGGGACAGGGGATGAAAAACTGTTTTTT. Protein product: CASSEGTGDEKLFF.

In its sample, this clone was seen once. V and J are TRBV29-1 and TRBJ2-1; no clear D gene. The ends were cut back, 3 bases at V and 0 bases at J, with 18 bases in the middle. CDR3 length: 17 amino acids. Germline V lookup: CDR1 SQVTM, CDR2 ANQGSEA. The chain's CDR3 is CSVDSLPLSSSYNEQFF. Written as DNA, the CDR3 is TGCAGCGTTGACTCCCTCCCGCTTTCGAGCTCCTACAATGAGCAGTTCTTC.

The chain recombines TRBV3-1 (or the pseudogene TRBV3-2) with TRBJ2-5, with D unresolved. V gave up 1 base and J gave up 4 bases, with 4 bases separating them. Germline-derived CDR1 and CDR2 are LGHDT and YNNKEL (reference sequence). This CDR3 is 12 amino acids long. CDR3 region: CASSQVVETQYF. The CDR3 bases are TGTGCCAGCAGCCAAGTGGTAGAGACCCAGTACTTC.

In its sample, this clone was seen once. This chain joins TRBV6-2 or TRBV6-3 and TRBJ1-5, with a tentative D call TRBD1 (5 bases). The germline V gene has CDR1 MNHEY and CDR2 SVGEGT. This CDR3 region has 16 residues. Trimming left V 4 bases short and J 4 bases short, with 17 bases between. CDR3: CASSSRAGVGNQPQHF. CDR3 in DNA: TGTGCCAGCAGTTCCCGAGCGGGGGTCGGGAATCAGCCCCAGCATTTT.

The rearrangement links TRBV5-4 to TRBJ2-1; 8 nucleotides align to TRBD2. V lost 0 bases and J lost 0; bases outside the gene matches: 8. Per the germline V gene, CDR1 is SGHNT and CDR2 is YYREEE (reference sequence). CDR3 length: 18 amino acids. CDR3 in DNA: TGTGCCAGCAGCTTGGATGGTAGCGGGGTACTCTCCTACAATGAGCAGTTCTTC. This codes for CASSLDGSGVLSYNEQFF.

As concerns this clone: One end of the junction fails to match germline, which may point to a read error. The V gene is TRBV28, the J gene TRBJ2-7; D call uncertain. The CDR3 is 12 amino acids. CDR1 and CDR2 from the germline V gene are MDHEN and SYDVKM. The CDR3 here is CASTPRPAHRDF. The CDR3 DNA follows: TGTGCCAGCACCCCTCGCCCCGCCCATCGTGACTTC. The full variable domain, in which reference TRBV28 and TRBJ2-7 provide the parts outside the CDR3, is DVKVTQSSRYLVKRTGEKVFLECVQDMDHENMFWYRQDPGLGLRLIYFSYDVKMKEKGDIPEGYSVSREKKERFSLILESASTNQTSMYLCASTPRPAHRDFGPGTRLTVT.

The CDR3: CASSFGGGAGDTQYF. The CDR3 DNA sequence: TGTGCCAGCAGTTTTGGCGGGGGGGCCGGAGATACGCAGTATTTT. The chain is built from TRBV28 and TRBJ2-3; TRBD2 aligns across 9 bases. V gave up 3 bases and J gave up 5 bases; unmatched junction bases: 6. Germline V gene data show CDR1 as MDHEN and CDR2 as SYDVKM. This CDR3 has 15 residues.

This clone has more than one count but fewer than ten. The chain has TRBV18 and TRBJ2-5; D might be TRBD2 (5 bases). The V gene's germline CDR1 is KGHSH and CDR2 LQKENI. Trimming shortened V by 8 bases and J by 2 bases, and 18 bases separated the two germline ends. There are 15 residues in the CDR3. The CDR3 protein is CASHRSSGEQETQYF. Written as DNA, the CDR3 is TGTGCCAGCCATAGGTCGTCCGGGGAGCAAGAGACCCAGTACTTC.

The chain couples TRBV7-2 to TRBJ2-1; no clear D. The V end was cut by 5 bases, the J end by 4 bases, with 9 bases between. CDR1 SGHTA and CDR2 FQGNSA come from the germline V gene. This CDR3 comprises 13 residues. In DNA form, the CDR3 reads TGTGCCAGCAGCCCGCAGGTGTACAATGAGCAGTTCTTC. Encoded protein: CASSPQVYNEQFF.

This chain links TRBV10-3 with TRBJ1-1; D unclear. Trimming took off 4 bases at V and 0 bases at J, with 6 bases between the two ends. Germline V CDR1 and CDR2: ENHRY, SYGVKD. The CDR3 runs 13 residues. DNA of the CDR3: TGTGCCATCAGTGGACGAATGAACACTGAAGCTTTCTTT. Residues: CAISGRMNTEAFF.

The CDR3 is CSVVETGVLVQYF. In DNA form, the CDR3 reads TGCAGCGTTGTAGAGACAGGGGTTCTGGTGCAGTACTTC. V gene TRBV29-1 combines with J gene TRBJ2-7; TRBD1 aligns across 8 bases. CDR3 length equals 13 residues. The germline gives CDR1 SQVTM, CDR2 ANQGSEA. Germline trimming cut 4 bases from V and 9 bases from J; bases unmatched to any gene: 11.

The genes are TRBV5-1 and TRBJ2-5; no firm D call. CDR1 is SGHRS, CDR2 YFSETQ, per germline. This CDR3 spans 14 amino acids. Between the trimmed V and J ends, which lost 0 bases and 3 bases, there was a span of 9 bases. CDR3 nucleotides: TGCGCCAGCAGCTTGGAGCCTACCGAAGAGACCCAGTACTTC. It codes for CASSLEPTEETQYF.

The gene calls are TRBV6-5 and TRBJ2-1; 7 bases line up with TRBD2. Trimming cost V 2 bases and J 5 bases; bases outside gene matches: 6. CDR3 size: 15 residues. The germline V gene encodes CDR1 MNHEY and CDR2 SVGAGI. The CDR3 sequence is CASSYVARGDNEQFF. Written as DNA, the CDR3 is TGTGCCAGCAGTTACGTCGCACGGGGGGACAATGAGCAGTTCTTC.

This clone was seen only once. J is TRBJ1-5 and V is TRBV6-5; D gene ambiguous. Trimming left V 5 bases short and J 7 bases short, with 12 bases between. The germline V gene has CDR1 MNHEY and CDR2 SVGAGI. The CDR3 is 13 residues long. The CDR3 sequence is CASSRYMGQPQHF. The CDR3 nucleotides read TGTGCCAGCAGTAGGTACATGGGCCAGCCCCAGCATTTT.

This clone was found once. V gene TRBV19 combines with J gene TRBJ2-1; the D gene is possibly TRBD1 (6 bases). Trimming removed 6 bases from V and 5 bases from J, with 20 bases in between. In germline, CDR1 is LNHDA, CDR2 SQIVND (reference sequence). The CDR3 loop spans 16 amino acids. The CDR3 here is CASSPSGAGRNNEQFF. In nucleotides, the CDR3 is TGTGCCAGTAGCCCCTCAGGGGCCGGTCGGAACAATGAGCAGTTCTTC.